A single sample is the source of the 25 T cell receptor beta chains below, sequenced in a study of blood T cell repertoires in COVID-19. Generated by immunoSEQ multiplex PCR, the TCRdb table keeps only in-frame clones and is missing some. The sample lists some 70,000 clones; about 88% were seen once. Sequencing input: PBMCs or T cells enriched from blood (not recorded which). The receptors stem from a woman aged 40 to 50 who had recovered from COVID-19.

The chain employs TRBV10-2 and TRBJ2-2, with 8 bases that match TRBD1. Trimming at V came to 3 bases and at J to 0 bases, leaving 9 bases not matched to a gene. This CDR3 spans 18 amino acids. Germline CDR1 is WSHSY and CDR2 is SAAADI. DNA of the CDR3: TGCGCCAGCAGTGATAGGACAGGGTTGGTTTCGAACACCGGGGAGCTGTTTTTT. It translates to CASSDRTGLVSNTGELFF.

The V call is TRBV14, the J call TRBJ1-2; maybe TRBD1 (6 bases). The germline gives CDR1 SGHDN, CDR2 FVKESK. The V end lost 3 bases, the J end lost 0 bases, and 14 bases lay between the germline ends. CDR3 length: 16 residues. Here the CDR3 DNA reads TGTGCCAGCAGCCAGTACAGGAACAGGGCTAACTATGGCTACACCTTC. It encodes CASSQYRNRANYGYTF.

This chain connects TRBV27 to TRBJ1-2; D is possibly TRBD1 (6 bases). CDR3 size: 17 residues. The V end was cut by 4 bases, the J end by 8 bases, with 26 bases between. Germline V gives CDR1 MNHEY, CDR2 SMNVEV (reference sequence). CDR3 sequence (DNA): TGTGCCAGCAGTTCACGCCTTTTGACAGGCGGGCTTCGGGGCTACACCTTC. Translation: CASSSRLLTGGLRGYTF.

The CDR3 loop is CATSREGGDYGYTF. The CDR3 DNA reads TGTGCCACCAGCAGAGAAGGGGGGGACTATGGCTACACCTTC. The J gene is TRBJ1-2, the V gene TRBV15; D perhaps matches TRBD1 (6 bases). This CDR3 has 14 amino acids. CDR1 is LNHNV and CDR2 is YYDKDF in the germline V gene (reference sequence). Trimming took off 0 bases at V and 3 bases at J, with 8 bases between the two ends.

The chain uses TRBV2 and TRBJ2-7, with D tentatively TRBD2 (7 bases). The germline CDR1 and CDR2 sequences are SNHLY and FYNNEI. CDR3 length: 13 amino acids. V lost 11 bases and J lost 3, with 17 bases in between. The CDR3 coding sequence is TGTGCCGGGAGGGACATCGCCCTCTACGAGCAGTACTTC. Encoded protein: CAGRDIALYEQYF. Looking up the rest from reference TRBV2 and TRBJ2-7 gives the full variable domain: EPEVTQTPSHQVTQMGQEVILRCVPISNHLYFYWYRQILGQKVEFLVSFYNNEISEKSEIFDDQFSVERPDGSNFTLKIRSTKLEDSAMYFCAGRDIALYEQYFGPGTRLTVT.

The chain links TRBV19 to TRBJ1-2; the D gene is possibly TRBD1 (5 bases). The CDR3 length is 14 residues. The V gene lost 8 bases and the J gene lost 3 bases, with 16 bases spanning the gap. Looked up from germline, CDR1 is LNHDA and CDR2 is SQIVND (reference sequence). The CDR3 protein is CASHGPGNYYGYTF. CDR3 coding DNA: TGTGCCAGTCATGGCCCAGGGAATTACTATGGCTACACCTTC.

The V and J genes are TRBV11-2 and TRBJ1-1, with D unclear. This CDR3 has 14 residues. Germline loops: CDR1 SGHAT, CDR2 FQNNGV. V lost 5 bases, J lost 1 base, and 11 bases lay in between. In DNA form, the CDR3 reads TGTGCCAGCAGCCCAGACACCCGGAACACTGAAGCTTTCTTT. Amino acid sequence: CASSPDTRNTEAFF. The whole variable domain, filled in from reference TRBV11-2 and TRBJ1-1, reads EAGVAQSPRYKIIEKRQSVAFWCNPISGHATLYWYQQILGQGPKLLIQFQNNGVVDDSQLPKDRFSAERLKGVDSTLKIQPAKLEDSAVYLCASSPDTRNTEAFFGQGTRLTVV.

The chain links TRBV3-1 (or the pseudogene TRBV3-2) to TRBJ1-2; the D gene is possibly TRBD1 (5 bases). The germline V gene encodes CDR1 LGHDT and CDR2 YNNKEL (reference sequence). The CDR3 consists of 15 residues. V lost 4 bases to trimming and J lost 4 bases, with 16 bases between them. In DNA, the CDR3 is TGTGCCAGCAGCCCCGGCGGGGGGTTAGGCTATGGCTACACCTTC. Its protein product is CASSPGGGLGYGYTF.

The chain recombines TRBV19 with TRBJ1-4; the match to TRBD1 covers 7 bases. From germline, CDR1 is LNHDA and CDR2 SQIVND (reference sequence). After removal of 4 bases from V and 0 bases from J, the junction contained 5 bases not matched to a gene. This CDR3 is 16 amino acids long. The CDR3 bases are TGTGCCAGTAGTAACTTACAGGGGTCAACTAATGAAAAACTGTTTTTT. Protein product: CASSNLQGSTNEKLFF.

This sequence joins TRBV5-1 and TRBJ2-1; 7 bases are a match to TRBD2. V gave up 0 bases and J gave up 3 bases; unmatched junction bases: 6. CDR1 and CDR2 (germline): SGHRS, YFSETQ. The CDR3 runs 16 residues. DNA for the CDR3: TGCGCCAGCAGCTTGGTGGGGGGGAGTAACTACAATGAGCAGTTCTTC. Its translation is CASSLVGGSNYNEQFF. The full variable domain, its missing parts supplied by reference TRBV5-1 and TRBJ2-1, is KAGVTQTPRYLIKTRGQQVTLSCSPISGHRSVSWYQQTPGQGLQFLFEYFSETQRNKGNFPGRFSGRQFSNSRSEMNVSTLELGDSALYLCASSLVGGSNYNEQFFGPGTRLTVL.

The chain employs TRBV5-4 and TRBJ1-2; D is unresolved. There are 16 residues in the CDR3. Per the germline V gene, CDR1 is SGHNT and CDR2 is YYREEE (reference sequence). The CDR3 DNA is TGTGCAGCCCGGGGAGACGCCTCCACACGTAACTATGGCTACACCTTC. Its protein is CAARGDASTRNYGYTF.

The chain is built from TRBV7-6 and TRBJ1-5; D is possibly TRBD1 (6 bases). Trimming removed 1 base from V and 2 bases from J, with 15 bases in between. The CDR3 has 17 amino acids. Germline V lookup: CDR1 SGHVS, CDR2 FNYEAQ. The CDR3 protein is CASSLVPGVKGNQPQHF. CDR3 DNA sequence: TGTGCCAGCAGCTTAGTCCCAGGGGTGAAGGGCAATCAGCCCCAGCATTTT.

This chain connects TRBV6-1 to TRBJ1-2; D gene unclear. Between the trimmed V and J ends, which lost 0 bases and 2 bases, there was a span of 13 bases. Germline V gene lookup returns CDR1 MNHNS and CDR2 SASEGT. This CDR3 has 16 residues. CDR3 sequence (DNA): TGTGCCAGCAGTGAAGCAAGTAGAGGACTCAACTATGGCTACACCTTC. It yields the protein CASSEASRGLNYGYTF.

The J gene is TRBJ2-5, the V gene TRBV23-1; 9 positions agree with TRBD1. TRBV23-1 is known as an ORF, though its function is uncertain. This CDR3 comprises 16 residues. Trimming cost V 2 bases and J 2 bases; bases outside gene matches: 6. CDR3 loop: CASSQRGTGRQETQYF. The CDR3 DNA reads TGCGCCAGCAGTCAACGCGGGACAGGGCGACAAGAGACCCAGTACTTC.

V gene TRBV11-2 combines with J gene TRBJ1-1, with D tentatively TRBD1 (6 bases). The germline V gene has CDR1 SGHAT and CDR2 FQNNGV. The CDR3 runs 15 residues. The germline V and J ends were trimmed by 5 bases and 3 bases, with 16 bases remaining between them. CDR3 DNA sequence: TGTGCCAGCAGCCTAGGGTCAGGGGTCGACACTGAAGCTTTCTTT. This codes for CASSLGSGVDTEAFF.

The genes are TRBV21-1 and TRBJ2-5; TRBD2, the table's D call, lacks a check against the DNA. TRBV21-1 is assigned pseudogene status. CDR3 length: 21 amino acids. The DNA of the CDR3 is TGTGCCAGCAGCAGTCCGGGACAGCCTTCCCCTGAGCGGGGGGTCCAAGAGACCCAGTACTTC. Translation: CASSSPGQPSPERGVQETQYF.

This clone appeared a single time. J is TRBJ2-3 and V is TRBV25-1; possibly TRBD1 for D (6 bases). V dropped 3 bases and J dropped 5 bases, with 21 bases sitting between them. There are 17 residues in the CDR3. Per the germline V gene, CDR1 is MGHDK and CDR2 is SYGVNS. The CDR3 bases are TGTGCCAGCAGTGAGGACAGAGAACGCGGAACCAGAGATACGCAGTATTTT. This sequence encodes CASSEDRERGTRDTQYF.

The chain couples TRBV19 to TRBJ1-1; TRBD1 matches 8 bases. The CDR3 length is 15 residues. Germline CDR1 is LNHDA and CDR2 is SQIVND (reference sequence). V lost 4 bases and J lost 6; bases outside the gene matches: 10. CDR3 amino acids: CASSNGQGIVAEAFF. The CDR3 DNA is TGTGCCAGTAGTAACGGACAGGGTATAGTGGCTGAAGCTTTCTTT.

The V and J genes are TRBV4-1 and TRBJ1-1; D might be TRBD1 (5 bases). V lost 4 bases and J lost 9, with 15 bases in between. This CDR3 is 13 amino acids long. Germline V lookup: CDR1 MGHRA, CDR2 YSYEKL. CDR3 region: CASSLRQFQQAFF. The CDR3 DNA reads as TGCGCCAGCAGCCTCCGACAGTTCCAGCAAGCTTTCTTT.

As DNA, the CDR3 is TGCGCCAGCAGCTCAACAGGGGACGATACGCAGTATTTT. This translates into CASSSTGDDTQYF. This sequence joins TRBV5-1 and TRBJ2-3; TRBD1 agrees at 7 bases. CDR1 is SGHRS and CDR2 is YFSETQ in the germline V gene. This CDR3 has 13 amino acids. V trimming: 3 bases; J trimming: 6 bases; junction bases outside the gene matches: 4. Full variable domain (outside the CDR3, taken from reference TRBV5-1 and TRBJ2-3): KAGVTQTPRYLIKTRGQQVTLSCSPISGHRSVSWYQQTPGQGLQFLFEYFSETQRNKGNFPGRFSGRQFSNSRSEMNVSTLELGDSALYLCASSSTGDDTQYFGPGTRLTVL.

The genes are TRBV11-3 and TRBJ1-1; no clear D gene. This CDR3 has 11 residues. Germline CDR1 reads SGHNT; CDR2 reads YENEEA. Trimming cost V 7 bases and J 1 base, with 4 bases left between them. CDR3 sequence: CASTQNTEAFF. The DNA of the CDR3 is TGTGCCAGCACCCAGAACACTGAAGCTTTCTTT.

CDR3 protein: CASRGLQGASFYGYTF. CDR3 nucleotides: TGTGCCAGCAGAGGTCTTCAGGGGGCGAGTTTCTATGGCTACACCTTC. This rearrangement joins TRBV11-2 to TRBJ1-2, with 8 bases aligning to TRBD1. The trim removed 6 bases at V and 4 bases at J, leaving 13 bases unmatched. Germline V gene data show CDR1 as SGHAT and CDR2 as FQNNGV. This CDR3 spans 16 amino acids.

This clone appeared a few times. The chain uses TRBV19 and TRBJ2-3, with D possibly matching TRBD1 (6 bases). With 3 bases removed from V and 0 bases from J, the gap between germline ends came to 10 bases. Germline CDR1 is LNHDA and CDR2 is SQIVND (reference sequence). The CDR3 consists of 15 residues. CDR3 bases: TGTGCCAGTAGTATTCGGGACACCAGCACAGATACGCAGTATTTT. This gives the protein CASSIRDTSTDTQYF.

Written as DNA, the CDR3 is TGCAGCGTGGCGGGGGCACCTCTGATTGAGCAGTACTTC. This gives the protein CSVAGAPLIEQYF. V usage is TRBV29-1 and J usage is TRBJ2-7; D may be TRBD2 (7 bases). Germline V gives CDR1 SQVTM, CDR2 ANQGSEA. V was clipped by 6 bases and J by 7 bases, with 19 bases between them. The CDR3 covers 13 residues.

The gene calls are TRBV7-8 and TRBJ2-5; 9 bases map to TRBD2. The junction had 4 bases not matched to a gene; V was cut back by 5 bases and J by 3 bases. The germline V gene encodes CDR1 SGHVS and CDR2 FQNEAQ. This CDR3 region has 14 residues. The CDR3 spells CASSAIAGEETQYF. The CDR3 region has the DNA TGTGCCAGCAGCGCCATAGCGGGGGAAGAGACCCAGTACTTC.